This T cell receptor (beta chain) was obtained from a study of cytomegalovirus exposure and HLA in healthy donors. CDR1 is MNHEY, CDR2 SVGAGI, per germline. This CDR3 contains 16 residues. V gave up 0 bases and J gave up 7 bases; unmatched junction bases: 8. Remarks on this clone: As yet, its antigen is unknown.

The primer mix had 60 Vbeta and 13 Jbeta primers. The protocol was immunoSEQ multiplex PCR, while the TCRdb copy is restricted to in-frame clones and leaves out a portion. The profile shows about 160,000 clones, 82% of them singletons. Points from the study as a whole: In an earlier analysis, most TCR beta V segments were productive about 90% or about 30% of the time.

The TCR comes from a man aged 45 to 65 in good health and CMV-seropositive. The V call is TRBV6-5, the J call TRBJ2-5; 10 bases agree with TRBD1. Sequencing was carried out using PBMCs. The CDR3 DNA is TGTGCCAGCAGTTACTCTGACAGGGGGCGCTCAGTGACCCAGTACTTC. Its protein is CASSYSDRGRSVTQYF.